This T cell receptor beta chain derives from a study of T cell repertoires in cytomegalovirus infection. Study-wide context: Shared public TCR beta signatures pointed to both CMV infection and a matching HLA type. Study-level findings and limits: CMV-specific TCR beta clonotypes restricted by HLA-C were the ones dominating the ex vivo response. Public TCR beta family frequency separated CMV-and-HLA carriers, including in an independent cohort.

There are 19 residues in the CDR3. V was pared by 5 bases and J by 0 bases, with 23 bases between. The germline V gene has CDR1 MNHEY and CDR2 SMNVEV (reference sequence). TCRdb re-analysed the reads in MiXCR, keeping a single row per CDR3 protein. The sample consists of under 850,000 distinct CDR3 sequences, 35% of them appearing once. This clonotype was observed a handful of times. What it recognizes is unknown. The sequence derives from a human donor in good health (CMV status not recorded). Some clones in this sample may be carry-over from other donors' samples. Sequencing was performed on PBMCs. This chain connects TRBV27 to TRBJ1-5, with D tentatively TRBD1 (6 bases). Here the CDR3 DNA reads TGTGCCAGCAGTCAAACCTTGGACAGCCTGAGATATAGCAATCAGCCCCAGCATTTT. It yields the protein CASSQTLDSLRYSNQPQHF.